This record covers a single T cell receptor beta chain. What it binds is unknown. PCR employed 60 Vbeta and 13 Jbeta primers. Produced via immunoSEQ multiplex PCR; TCRdb's table is partial and in-frame only. The profile covers 100,000 to 150,000 clones, with 70% to 80% appearing a single time and 1.5% to 2.5% taken by the ten largest. This specimen belongs to a study of cytomegalovirus exposure and HLA in healthy donors. Study findings and constraints: The study dropped some indistinguishable V segments, TRBV6-2 and TRBV6-3 among them. Using a false discovery rate of 0.05, a later analysis showed that about 16,000 TCR beta sequences were associated with HLA alleles. Some TCR beta chains (164 of them) were listed as cytomegalovirus-associated. When analyzed later, a missense DCLRE1C variant was found to be linked to TCR beta V- and J-gene trimming.

This CDR3 has 14 residues. The V and J ends lost 5 bases and 1 base, in that order; junction bases with no gene match: 1. Looked up from germline, CDR1 is LNHDA and CDR2 is SQIVND (reference sequence). Specimen: PBMCs. The receptor comes from a man aged 18 to 30 in good health and CMV-seronegative. This chain links TRBV19 with TRBJ1-4; 7 bases map to TRBD1. DNA for the CDR3: TGTGCCAGTAGTCGGGACAGAACTAATGAAAAACTGTTTTTT. Encoded protein: CASSRDRTNEKLFF.